This T cell receptor (beta chain) comes out of a study of cytomegalovirus exposure and HLA in healthy donors. The overall study: Researchers previously reported finding about 110 million unique TCR beta sequences from roughly 200 million T cells. Genotyping showed 81% of over 350 donors falling in the Caucasian-associated ancestry cluster. Study-level points and caveats: As a later analysis showed, a missense DCLRE1C variant was linked to trimming of TCR beta V- and J-genes.

Notes on this clone: Its specificity is unknown.

60 Vbeta and 13 Jbeta primers were used in PCR. Assay used: immunoSEQ multiplex PCR; TCRdb lists only in-frame clones, some missing. Among around 160,000 clones listed, 75% to 80% were seen once. Unmatched junction bases numbered 8, after V lost 5 bases and J lost 2 bases. The CDR3 is 16 amino acids. The V gene's germline CDR1 is MNHEY and CDR2 SMNVEV (reference sequence). The J gene is TRBJ2-3, the V gene TRBV27; 9 nucleotides agree with TRBD1. Sequencing was performed on PBMCs. The clonotype originates from a man in his forties in good health and CMV-seropositive. CDR3 in amino acids: CASSKQGASYTDTQYF. The CDR3 DNA sequence: TGTGCCAGCAGTAAACAGGGGGCGTCGTACACAGATACGCAGTATTTT.